One and the same sample provided the 22 T cell receptor beta chains below, sequenced in a study of T cell changes during pregnancy in multiple sclerosis. Method: immunoSEQ multiplex PCR; TCRdb's copy keeps in-frame clones and lacks some. This sample has some 60,000 clones, with roughly 93% found just once. Source: peripheral blood, taken in the second trimester of pregnancy. Receptor source: a female donor with multiple sclerosis, enrolled in a pregnancy study.

The gene calls are TRBV9 and TRBJ2-2; TRBD1 matches at 7 bases. CDR1 SGDLS and CDR2 YYNGEE come from the germline V gene. The V segment lost 4 bases and the J segment 0 bases; nucleotides outside the gene matches: 6. The CDR3 spans 16 residues. The CDR3 region has the DNA TGTGCCAGCAGCCCCTCAGGGGGTCCGAACACCGGGGAGCTGTTTTTT. Encoded protein: CASSPSGGPNTGELFF.

The chain joins TRBV2 to TRBJ1-5; D possibly corresponds to TRBD1 (5 bases). V was pared by 3 bases and J by 0 bases, with 6 bases between. The CDR3 is 14 residues long. In germline, CDR1 is SNHLY, CDR2 FYNNEI. The CDR3 DNA is TGTGCCAGCAGTGAGGACATTAGCAATCAGCCCCAGCATTTT. Protein sequence: CASSEDISNQPQHF.

The rearrangement joins TRBV7-3 to TRBJ1-6; TRBD1 might be the D (5 bases). Deletions cut 2 bases from V and 3 bases from J, with 8 bases between. CDR1 and CDR2 (germline): SGHTA, FQGTGA. CDR3 length: 15 residues. This chain's CDR3 is CASSLQGNYNSPLHF. As DNA, the CDR3 is TGTGCCAGCAGCTTACAGGGAAACTATAATTCACCCCTCCACTTT.

This clone has a handful of counts. The V and J genes are TRBV14 and TRBJ1-4; 7 bases align to TRBD1. Trimming cost V 4 bases and J 0 bases; bases outside gene matches: 11. The CDR3 is 18 amino acids. Germline V CDR1 and CDR2: SGHDN, FVKESK. This CDR3 reads CASSPRDSLATTNEKLFF. In nucleotides, the CDR3 is TGTGCCAGCAGCCCCCGGGACAGCCTTGCTACAACTAATGAAAAACTGTTTTTT.

This clone was counted a single time. The chain is built from TRBV4-3 and TRBJ2-1; a possible D gene is TRBD1 (6 bases). The ends were cut back, 0 bases at V and 10 bases at J, with 19 bases in the middle. Germline CDR1 is LGHNA and CDR2 is YSLEER. CDR3 size: 16 residues. CDR3 nucleotides: TGCGCCAGCAGCCAAGATCGAGGGGGTTGGGGGCGCGAGCAGTTCTTC. Amino acid sequence: CASSQDRGGWGREQFF.

V gene TRBV2 combines with J gene TRBJ1-1; 7 bases match TRBD1. Trimming at V came to 4 bases and at J to 0 bases, leaving 2 bases not matched to a gene. Germline V gene data show CDR1 as SNHLY and CDR2 as FYNNEI. CDR3 size: 14 residues. The CDR3 here is CASSGDSMNTEAFF. As DNA, the CDR3 is TGTGCCAGCAGTGGGGACAGTATGAACACTGAAGCTTTCTTT.

The rearrangement uses TRBV6-5 and TRBJ1-1, with TRBD1 identical over 9 bases. Germline CDR1 MNHEY, CDR2 SVGAGI. The J segment lost 4 bases and the V segment lost 7 bases, leaving 10 bases of the junction unmatched. This CDR3 comprises 15 residues. For the CDR3, the DNA is TGTGCCAGCATTACGGACAGGGGTCGGGGCACTGAAGCTTTCTTT. Translated: CASITDRGRGTEAFF.

This chain uses TRBV5-4 with TRBJ2-7; 10 bases line up with TRBD2. This CDR3 comprises 15 residues. The V and J ends lost 4 bases and 3 bases, in that order; junction bases with no gene match: 7. From germline, CDR1 is SGHNT and CDR2 YYREEE (reference sequence). This chain's CDR3 is CASSRAGGQVYEQYF. CDR3 nucleotide sequence: TGTGCCAGCAGCCGAGCGGGGGGGCAGGTCTACGAGCAGTACTTC.

DNA for the CDR3: TGTGCCAGCTCACCACCGGGGCCAGAGAACACTGAAGCTTTCTTT. Its translation: CASSPPGPENTEAFF. The V call is TRBV18, the J call TRBJ1-1; TRBD1 might be the D (5 bases). CDR3 length equals 15 residues. Germline V CDR1 and CDR2: KGHSH, LQKENI. Trimming took off 0 bases at V and 1 base at J, with 9 bases between the two ends.

V usage is TRBV4-1 and J usage is TRBJ2-7, with D tentatively TRBD2 (5 bases). The CDR3 is 13 residues long. V shed 3 bases and J shed 6 bases, with 12 bases lying between them. CDR1 and CDR2 (germline): MGHRA, YSYEKL. The CDR3 protein is CASSHDLEGEQYF. The DNA of the CDR3 is TGCGCCAGCAGCCACGACCTAGAGGGCGAGCAGTACTTC.

The DNA for the CDR3 is TGTGCCAGCAGTCGGGACAGGGGAAATGAGCAGTTCTTC. Its translation is CASSRDRGNEQFF. The gene calls are TRBV27 and TRBJ2-1; 10 nucleotides align to TRBD1. This CDR3 has 13 amino acids. Germline CDR1 and CDR2: MNHEY and SMNVEV (reference sequence). Trimming took 5 bases from V and 7 from J; bases not matched to a gene: 2.

This chain joins TRBV5-1 and TRBJ2-2; 7 nucleotides match TRBD1. Germline V lookup: CDR1 SGHRS, CDR2 YFSETQ. V shed 5 bases, J shed 2 bases, and the junction held 6 bases outside the gene matches. The CDR3 runs to 15 residues. CDR3 loop: CASRQGTTNTGELFF. The CDR3 nucleotides read TGCGCCAGCAGACAGGGGACGACCAACACCGGGGAGCTGTTTTTT.

The genes are TRBV12-5 and TRBJ2-1, with 14 bases identical to TRBD2. CDR3 size: 19 residues. The germline V gene encodes CDR1 LGHNT and CDR2 FRNRAP. V was clipped by 6 bases and J by 1 base; unmatched bases: 11. CDR3 sequence reads: CASGSGTSGGFVSYNEQFF. The CDR3 DNA reads as TGTGCTAGTGGCTCCGGGACTAGCGGGGGATTCGTATCCTACAATGAGCAGTTCTTC.

This clone has a single count. V and J are TRBV7-9 and TRBJ2-1, with 9 bases matching TRBD2. Germline assignment: CDR1 SEHNR and CDR2 FQNEAQ (reference sequence). After removal of 5 bases from V and 4 bases from J, the junction contained 3 bases not matched to a gene. The length of the CDR3 is 14 residues. CDR3 sequence reads: CASSLTSGYNEQFF. The CDR3, as DNA: TGTGCCAGCAGCCTAACTAGCGGGTACAATGAGCAGTTCTTC.

This CDR3 reads CASSLLGGVTEAFF. The DNA for the CDR3 is TGTGCCAGCAGCTTACTAGGGGGCGTCACTGAAGCTTTCTTT. The rearrangement joins TRBV7-8 to TRBJ1-1, with 7 positions matching TRBD1. Germline CDR1 reads SGHVS; CDR2 reads FQNEAQ. The CDR3 is 14 amino acids. Trimming took 2 bases from V and 4 from J; bases not matched to a gene: 4. Full variable domain (missing parts from reference TRBV7-8 and TRBJ1-1): GAGVSQSPRYKVAKRGQDVALRCDPISGHVSLFWYQQALGQGPEFLTYFQNEAQLDKSGLPSDRFFAERPEGSVSTLKIQRTQQEDSAVYLCASSLLGGVTEAFFGQGTRLTVV.

This chain uses TRBV28 with TRBJ1-1; D is uncertain. Trimming shortened V by 4 bases and J by 1 base, and 10 bases separated the two germline ends. CDR3 size: 14 residues. Germline V lookup: CDR1 MDHEN, CDR2 SYDVKM. The CDR3 coding sequence is TGTGCCAGCAGTTCACATTACAGGAACACTGAAGCTTTCTTT. Protein: CASSSHYRNTEAFF. The full variable domain, completed using reference TRBV28 and TRBJ1-1, is DVKVTQSSRYLVKRTGEKVFLECVQDMDHENMFWYRQDPGLGLRLIYFSYDVKMKEKGDIPEGYSVSREKKERFSLILESASTNQTSMYLCASSSHYRNTEAFFGQGTRLTVV.

The chain recombines TRBV20-1 with TRBJ1-2; no clear D. The CDR3 has 11 residues. Trimming cost V 3 bases and J 5 bases, with 7 bases left between them. Germline CDR1 DFQATT, CDR2 SNEGSKA (reference sequence). CDR3 in amino acids: CSASSSYGYTF. As DNA, the CDR3 is TGCAGTGCTAGTAGTTCGTATGGCTACACCTTC.

The rearrangement uses TRBV2 and TRBJ1-1; weak D call: TRBD1 (5 bases). Germline-derived CDR1 and CDR2 are SNHLY and FYNNEI. V gave up 1 base and J gave up 3 bases, with 9 bases separating them. CDR3 length: 14 amino acids. This CDR3 reads CASSEVGRDTEAFF. Written as DNA, the CDR3 is TGTGCCAGCAGTGAAGTGGGCAGGGACACTGAAGCTTTCTTT.

The chain combines TRBV30 with TRBJ1-1; possible D gene TRBD1, 5 bases. The CDR3 loop spans 13 amino acids. The V end lost 3 bases, the J end lost 5 bases, and 13 bases lay between the germline ends. Per the germline V gene, CDR1 is GTSNPN and CDR2 is SVGIG (reference sequence). The DNA for the CDR3 is TGTGCCTGGAGGCGATGGCAGGGAACTGAAGCTTTCTTT. The encoded protein is CAWRRWQGTEAFF.

The chain joins TRBV19 to TRBJ1-5; no firm D call. V shed 4 bases and J shed 9 bases, with 13 bases lying between them. CDR3 size: 13 residues. Germline CDR1 LNHDA, CDR2 SQIVND (reference sequence). The CDR3 bases are TGTGCCAGTAGTAGAGGTGTTGGAGGGCCCCAGCATTTT. Residues: CASSRGVGGPQHF.

The chain uses TRBV5-1 and TRBJ1-4, with 8 bases fitting TRBD1. The V segment lost 0 bases and the J segment 6 bases; nucleotides outside the gene matches: 4. This CDR3 has 15 residues. CDR1 and CDR2 (germline): SGHRS, YFSETQ. CDR3 sequence (DNA): TGCGCCAGCAGCTTGGAAGGACAGGGCTATGAAAAACTGTTTTTT. Protein product: CASSLEGQGYEKLFF.

The genes are TRBV6-5 and TRBJ1-6; D unclear. V gave up 8 bases and J gave up 4 bases, with 12 bases separating them. The CDR3 consists of 14 residues. Germline V CDR1 and CDR2: MNHEY, SVGAGI. The CDR3 bases are TGTGCCAGCGCGAGGGAGACTTATAATTCACCCCTCCACTTT. Protein product: CASARETYNSPLHF.